This entry lists 11 T cell receptor beta chains sequenced from one sample in a study of T-cell reconstitution after alpha-beta-depleted transplantation in children (dated by TCRdb to the mid-2010s). Explained via the paper, the treatment or condition label denotes: allogeneic hematopoietic cell transplantation with graft depleted of TCRalphabeta T cells and CD19 B cells. Library preparation employed PCR. This sample was sequenced with an Illumina HiSeq 2500. Molecular barcoding was employed in the preparation of TCR libraries, with unique molecular identifiers being used to normalize TCRbeta repertoire quantification. Starting from the raw public reads, TCRdb applied fastp trimming at Q25, assembled clones with MiXCR and retained in-frame beta chains. Rows matching on CDR3 protein sequence are summarized as one entry with the most common DNA and genes. The sample table lists 70,000 to 95,000 distinct CDR3 sequences, roughly a sixth of them with a count of one. The top ten constitute roughly a fifth of the sample.

The sample in question was PBMCs, mostly from graft donor cells, obtained 180 days after TCRalphabeta/CD19-depleted stem cell transplant. The receptors derive from a male patient between 2 and 10 years old who had a stem cell transplant for acute lymphoblastic leukemia, so the T cells may come from the graft donor.

The gene calls are TRBV7-9 and TRBJ1-2, with unresolved D. The CDR3 has 16 amino acids. V was cut by 5 bases and J by 1 base, with 17 bases left in between. CDR1 is SEHNR, CDR2 FQNEAQ, per germline (reference sequence). CDR3 sequence (DNA): TGTGCCAGCAGCCCCGAAAAGCTTCAGCTTAACTATGGCTACACCTTC. Protein: CASSPEKLQLNYGYTF. The variable domain in full, with the rest retrieved from reference TRBV7-9 and TRBJ1-2, is DTGVSQNPRHKITKRGQNVTFRCDPISEHNRLYWYRQTLGQGPEFLTYFQNEAQLEKSRLLSDRFSAERPKGSFSTLEIQRTEQGDSAMYLCASSPEKLQLNYGYTFGSGTRLTVV.

This clonotype was seen a handful of times. This chain uses TRBV29-1 with TRBJ2-6, with D unclear. CDR1 is SQVTM and CDR2 is ANQGSEA in the germline V gene. The V gene lost 3 bases and the J gene lost 5 bases, with 17 bases spanning the gap. The CDR3 is 16 residues long. The CDR3 sequence: CSVDEPDPLWANVLTF. The CDR3 nucleotides are TGCAGCGTTGATGAACCAGACCCGCTCTGGGCCAACGTCCTGACTTTC.

This clonotype has only a few counts. The chain recombines TRBV29-1 with TRBJ2-3; the D gene is possibly TRBD2 (6 bases). V lost 4 bases, J lost 4 bases, and 12 bases lay in between. The CDR3 totals 13 residues. Germline loops: CDR1 SQVTM, CDR2 ANQGSEA. The CDR3 bases are TGCAGCGTTGCCCCACCGGGGGCAGATACGCAGTATTTT. Translated: CSVAPPGADTQYF.

Many counts were recorded for this clonotype. The chain recombines TRBV12-5 with TRBJ2-7; D is uncertain. Trimming removed 0 bases at V and 2 bases at J, with 11 bases between. There are 15 residues in the CDR3. Per germline, CDR1 LGHNT and CDR2 FRNRAP. CDR3 amino acids: CASGLVLGSAYEQYF. The DNA of the CDR3 is TGTGCTAGTGGTTTGGTATTAGGCAGCGCCTACGAGCAGTACTTC. Combining the CDR3 with reference TRBV12-5 and TRBJ2-7 gives the whole variable domain DARVTQTPRHKVTEMGQEVTMRCQPILGHNTVFWYRQTMMQGLELLAYFRNRAPLDDSGMPKDRFSAEMPDATLATLKIQPSEPRDSAVYFCASGLVLGSAYEQYFGPGTRLTVT.

In its sample, this clonotype was seen a few times. CDR3 region: CSAGGVLAGDHTDTQYF. In DNA, the CDR3 is TGCAGTGCTGGCGGAGTCCTGGCGGGGGACCACACAGATACGCAGTATTTT. This chain uses TRBV20-1 with TRBJ2-3; 7 nucleotides agree with TRBD2. V was clipped by 5 bases and J by 2 bases; unmatched bases: 16. This CDR3 is built from 17 residues. Germline CDR1 reads DFQATT; CDR2 reads SNEGSKA (reference sequence).

This clonotype was detected ten times or more. J is TRBJ2-2 and V is TRBV7-2, with 10 nucleotides matching TRBD1. From germline, CDR1 is SGHTA and CDR2 FQGNSA. The CDR3 has 16 amino acids. V was clipped by 5 bases and J by 5 bases; unmatched bases: 8. The CDR3 region has the DNA TGTGCCAGCAGCCTCAAGACAGGGGGCTATACCGGGGAGCTGTTTTTT. Translated, it gives CASSLKTGGYTGELFF.

The table lists this clonotype with many counts. This sequence joins TRBV12-3 or TRBV12-4 and TRBJ2-2; the D call may be TRBD1 or TRBD2 (5 bases each). This CDR3 is 15 amino acids long. Trimming left V 3 bases short and J 2 bases short, with 10 bases between. CDR3 loop: CASSFGARNTGELFF. As DNA, the CDR3 is TGTGCCAGCAGTTTCGGGGCCAGAAACACCGGGGAGCTGTTTTTT.

At least ten counts were recorded for this clonotype. This rearrangement joins TRBV12-3 or TRBV12-4 to TRBJ1-3, with a weak D call TRBD1 (5 bases). This CDR3 spans 16 amino acids. Trimming took off 6 bases at V and 0 bases at J, with 15 bases between the two ends. The CDR3 region has the DNA TGTGCCAGCAGAGACCCCAGGACACCCTCTGGAAACACCATATATTTT. Its translation: CASRDPRTPSGNTIYF.

The sample holds many counts of this clonotype. The chain couples TRBV12-3 or TRBV12-4 to TRBJ1-4, with no clear D. The ends were cut back, 3 bases at V and 5 bases at J, with 10 bases in the middle. The CDR3 loop spans 14 amino acids. CDR3 coding DNA: TGTGCCAGCAGTTTGACGTCAGGAAATGAAAAACTGTTTTTT. This gives the protein CASSLTSGNEKLFF.

The rearrangement uses TRBV20-1 and TRBJ2-3; D not certain. Germline CDR1 is DFQATT and CDR2 is SNEGSKA (reference sequence). Between the trimmed V and J ends, which lost 7 bases and 2 bases, there was a span of 13 bases. This CDR3 has 13 amino acids. CDR3: CSVTGRYTDTQYF. CDR3 nucleotide sequence: TGCAGTGTTACTGGACGTTACACAGATACGCAGTATTTT.

The table lists this clonotype with many counts. The chain has TRBV5-8 and TRBJ2-3; TRBD1 aligns across 10 bases. CDR1 and CDR2 from the germline V gene are SGHTS and YDEGEE. The V and J ends lost 4 bases and 5 bases, in that order; junction bases with no gene match: 7. CDR3 length: 15 residues. The CDR3 here is CASSKGQGERDTQYF. In DNA, the CDR3 is TGTGCCAGCAGCAAAGGACAGGGGGAGAGAGATACGCAGTATTTT.